These 18 T cell receptor beta chains were sequenced from one sample in a study of human T cells and chemical hapten exposure. TCRdb independently ran MiXCR on the RACE reads; one entry per CDR3 protein. The sample lists under 300,000 distinct CDR3 sequences; approximately 8.4% were seen once. Specified time point: pre-sensitization, week 0. Treatment given: therapeutic diphenylcyclopropenone sensitization with weekly scalp DPC. The sequencing here drew on whole blood, taken in connection with sensitization to the hapten diphenylcyclopropenone (DPC). The receptors were gathered from a woman in her forties with alopecia areata. Some clones in this sample may be carry-over from other donors' samples.

This clonotype was detected a few times. The gene calls are TRBV28 and TRBJ2-2, with D hard to call. The germline CDR1 and CDR2 sequences are MDHEN and SYDVKM. Between the trimmed V and J ends, which lost 3 bases and 6 bases, there was a span of 8 bases. The CDR3 has 13 amino acids. CDR3 sequence: CASSFGQPGELFF. In DNA form, the CDR3 reads TGTGCCAGCAGTTTCGGTCAGCCCGGGGAGCTGTTTTTT.

This clonotype was seen many times. The J gene is TRBJ1-2, the V gene TRBV20-1, with D perhaps matching TRBD1 (6 bases). The germline CDR1 and CDR2 sequences are DFQATT and SNEGSKA (reference sequence). This CDR3 is 12 amino acids long. V shed 0 bases and J shed 8 bases, with 10 bases lying between them. CDR3 DNA: TGCAGTGCTAGAGATCGCGGACAGGGCTACACCTTC. Amino acids: CSARDRGQGYTF.

This clonotype occurred many times. The chain is built from TRBV4-1 and TRBJ1-1, with a tentative D call TRBD1 (6 bases). The germline V gene encodes CDR1 MGHRA and CDR2 YSYEKL. This CDR3 comprises 15 residues. Trimming removed 0 bases at V and 10 bases at J, with 18 bases between. The CDR3, as DNA: TGCGCCAGCAGCCAAGATCGAGGCAGGGGCAGCGGAGCTTTCTTT. Translated: CASSQDRGRGSGAFF.

This rearrangement joins TRBV7-9 to TRBJ2-1; 13 positions match TRBD2. V lost 5 bases and J lost 8; bases outside the gene matches: 6. The CDR3 loop spans 15 amino acids. CDR1 is SEHNR and CDR2 is FQNEAQ in the germline V gene (reference sequence). CDR3 protein: CASSIGLAGEHEQFF. In nucleotides, the CDR3 is TGTGCCAGCAGCATTGGACTAGCGGGAGAGCATGAGCAGTTCTTC.

The V and J genes are TRBV6-6 and TRBJ2-7, with D perhaps TRBD2 (6 bases). V gave up 0 bases and J gave up 0 bases, with 9 bases separating them. From germline, CDR1 is MNHNY and CDR2 SVGAGI (reference sequence). The CDR3 totals 15 residues. The chain's CDR3 is CASSYSGSGSYEQYF. In nucleotides, the CDR3 is TGTGCCAGCAGTTACTCCGGGAGCGGCTCCTACGAGCAGTACTTC.

This clonotype was found many times. The chain links TRBV7-2 to TRBJ1-1; 7 bases match TRBD1. The CDR3 loop spans 13 amino acids. CDR1 is SGHTA, CDR2 FQGNSA, per germline. The V gene end was trimmed by 2 bases and the J gene end by 9 bases; junction bases not matched to a gene: 6. DNA of the CDR3: TGTGCCAGCAGCTTATTCCCGGGACAGAAAGCTTTCTTT. Amino acids: CASSLFPGQKAFF. Full variable domain (rest looked up from reference TRBV7-2 and TRBJ1-1): GAGVSQSPSNKVTEKGKDVELRCDPISGHTALYWYRQSLGQGLEFLIYFQGNSAPDKSGLPSDRFSAERTGGSVSTLTIQRTQQEDSAVYLCASSLFPGQKAFFGQGTRLTVV.

The chain links TRBV4-3 to TRBJ2-2; no definite D call. V was cut by 1 base and J by 3 bases, with 6 bases left in between. Germline CDR1 and CDR2: LGHNA and YSLEER. This CDR3 has 14 residues. The CDR3 DNA follows: TGCGCCAGCAGCCAAGCCGGGCACACCGGGGAGCTGTTTTTT. Protein sequence: CASSQAGHTGELFF.

At least ten counts were recorded for this clonotype. V usage is TRBV24-1 and J usage is TRBJ2-2; D might be TRBD1 (6 bases). V was shortened by 4 bases and J by 8 bases, with 10 bases between the two germline ends. The CDR3 is 13 amino acids. From germline, CDR1 is KGHDR and CDR2 SFDVKD. CDR3 DNA sequence: TGTGCCACCAGTGAGGGGGCTACGGGGGAGCTGTTTTTT. Translated: CATSEGATGELFF.

This chain links TRBV5-6 with TRBJ1-1; no firm D call. Trimming took 2 bases from V and 2 from J, leaving 7 bases between them. The CDR3 consists of 13 residues. Germline CDR1 reads SGHDT; CDR2 reads YYEEEE. In DNA form, the CDR3 reads TGTGCCAGCAGCTTCCCAGGCAACACTGAAGCTTTCTTT. The encoded protein is CASSFPGNTEAFF.

This sequence joins TRBV5-6 and TRBJ2-2; a weak D match, TRBD1 (6 bases). This CDR3 comprises 17 residues. Trimming cost V 3 bases and J 5 bases, with 20 bases left between them. CDR1 is SGHDT, CDR2 YYEEEE, per germline. The CDR3 DNA reads as TGTGCCAGCAGCTCCTATAGGACGGACCAGGGGACCGGGGAGCTGTTTTTT. It is translated as CASSSYRTDQGTGELFF.

This clonotype was picked up many times. The V gene is TRBV6-2 or TRBV6-3, the J gene TRBJ2-5; 7 bases line up with TRBD2. The CDR3 length is 14 residues. CDR1 MNHEY and CDR2 SVGEGT come from the germline V gene. With 5 bases clipped from V and 2 bases from J, the junction kept 5 bases outside the gene matches. The CDR3 sequence: CASSPGGSQETQYF. In nucleotides, the CDR3 is TGTGCCAGCAGTCCGGGAGGAAGTCAAGAGACCCAGTACTTC.

In the case of this clonotype: The missing conserved phenylalanine or tryptophan at the end of this CDR3 makes a read error likely. The gene calls are TRBV5-1 and TRBJ2-3; D is unclear. Trimming shortened V by 7 bases and J by 2 bases, and 5 bases separated the two germline ends. The CDR3 covers 11 residues. Germline CDR1 SGHRS, CDR2 YFSETQ. The CDR3 nucleotides read TGCGCCAGCGGGGACACAGATACGCAGTATTAT. Its translation is CASGDTDTQYY.

The chain couples TRBV7-9 to TRBJ2-7; 9 bases map to TRBD2. Looked up from germline, CDR1 is SEHNR and CDR2 is FQNEAQ (reference sequence). The J segment lost 0 bases and the V segment lost 5 bases, leaving 5 bases of the junction unmatched. This CDR3 region has 15 residues. The CDR3 loop reads CASSPLAGLSYEQYF. The DNA for the CDR3 is TGTGCCAGCAGCCCGCTAGCGGGACTCTCCTACGAGCAGTACTTC.

The CDR3 nucleotides are TGTGCCAGCAGCTTAGTGGCGGGGGTATCCTACAATGAGCAGTTCTTC. Its translation is CASSLVAGVSYNEQFF. J is TRBJ2-1 and V is TRBV7-2; TRBD2 matches 7 bases. V shed 1 base, J shed 1 base, and the junction held 4 bases outside the gene matches. In germline, CDR1 is SGHTA, CDR2 FQGNSA. The CDR3 contains 16 residues.

The chain carries TRBV5-1 and TRBJ1-1; 9 bases map to TRBD1. Germline CDR1 and CDR2: SGHRS and YFSETQ. V shed 3 bases, J shed 6 bases, and the junction held 6 bases outside the gene matches. This CDR3 region has 14 residues. The CDR3 DNA reads TGCGCCAGCAGCTGGGGACAGGGTGGCGCTGAAGCTTTCTTT. Its translation is CASSWGQGGAEAFF. The complete variable domain, with remaining parts taken from reference TRBV5-1 and TRBJ1-1, reads KAGVTQTPRYLIKTRGQQVTLSCSPISGHRSVSWYQQTPGQGLQFLFEYFSETQRNKGNFPGRFSGRQFSNSRSEMNVSTLELGDSALYLCASSWGQGGAEAFFGQGTRLTVV.

This clonotype was recorded many times. This sequence joins TRBV28 and TRBJ2-1; 8 bases agree with TRBD1. CDR1 MDHEN and CDR2 SYDVKM come from the germline V gene. V lost 6 bases and J lost 13; bases outside the gene matches: 20. This CDR3 has 16 amino acids. CDR3 DNA: TGTGCCAGCAGGTCGAACAGGGGGACAGGCCTCCCCTTACAGTTCTTC. This gives the protein CASRSNRGTGLPLQFF.

This clonotype was recorded many times. The rearrangement uses TRBV29-1 and TRBJ1-2, with TRBD1 matching over 9 bases. The CDR3 length is 14 residues. Germline-derived CDR1 and CDR2 are SQVTM and ANQGSEA. V shed 1 base, J shed 10 bases, and the junction held 10 bases outside the gene matches. CDR3 coding DNA: TGCAGCGTTGAAGGAGGGACAGGGCCCGATCTCTACACCTTC. It is translated as CSVEGGTGPDLYTF.

This clonotype has more than one count but fewer than ten. The chain combines TRBV7-3 with TRBJ2-3; D is unclear. Germline lookup yields CDR1 SGHTA and CDR2 FQGTGA. V was trimmed by 0 bases and J by 2 bases, leaving 9 bases between them. This CDR3 spans 15 amino acids. The CDR3 spells CASSLTSQFTDTQYF. The CDR3 nucleotides are TGTGCCAGCAGCTTAACCAGCCAGTTCACAGATACGCAGTATTTT.